A selection of T cell receptor beta chains follows, all from one sample in a study of blood T cell repertoires in COVID-19. Repertoires were generated with immunoSEQ multiplex PCR, while TCRdb's copy carries only in-frame clones and drops some. The repertoire holds tens of thousands of clones, over 70% seen once, with roughly 5.6% in the top ten. Sequences were obtained from peripheral blood. All receptors come from a man in his fifties or sixties with active COVID-19. Both conserved end residues are part of each CDR3. A D gene is named only where the DNA matches it firmly. The size field is filled for only some rows; it gives once, few, many or a size class.

abundance: .; v_gene: TRBV28; j_gene: TRBJ1-2; d_gene: .; CDR3nt: TGTGCCAGCAGTTTATCGTGGCAGGGCAGTGGCTACACCTTC; CDR3aa: CASSLSWQGSGYTF
abundance: .; v_gene: TRBV6-4; j_gene: TRBJ1-1; d_gene: TRBD1; CDR3nt: TGTGCCAGCAGTTTGACAGGGCTGAACACTGAAGCTTTCTTT; CDR3aa: CASSLTGLNTEAFF
abundance: .; v_gene: TRBV6-5; j_gene: TRBJ2-7; d_gene: .; CDR3nt: TGTGCCAGCAGCAAGGGGACTGCCTACGAGCAGTACTTC; CDR3aa: CASSKGTAYEQYF
abundance: .; v_gene: TRBV2; j_gene: TRBJ1-2; d_gene: .; CDR3nt: TGTGCCAGCAGTGAAGCGCTTTGGGCCTACTTCAATGATGGCTACACCTTC; CDR3aa: CASSEALWAYFNDGYTF
abundance: once; v_gene: TRBV19; j_gene: TRBJ2-5; d_gene: .; CDR3nt: TGTGCCAGTAGTATGGTGGGGGGGCCGGGGACCCAGTACTTC; CDR3aa: CASSMVGGPGTQYF
abundance: .; v_gene: TRBV5-4; j_gene: TRBJ1-3; d_gene: TRBD1; CDR3nt: TGTGCCAGCAGCCCCGGGACAGGGGGAAACACCATATATTTT; CDR3aa: CASSPGTGGNTIYF
abundance: few; v_gene: TRBV6-2/TRBV6-3; j_gene: TRBJ1-4; d_gene: .; CDR3nt: TGTGCCAGCAGTTACGCGGGGAGTGGTAATGAAAAACTGTTTTTT; CDR3aa: CASSYAGSGNEKLFF
abundance: once; v_gene: TRBV28; j_gene: TRBJ2-1; d_gene: TRBD1; CDR3nt: TGTGCCAGCAGGTACAGGGGTCTAGCCTACAATGAGCAGTTCTTC; CDR3aa: CASRYRGLAYNEQFF
abundance: .; v_gene: TRBV5-1; j_gene: TRBJ2-7; d_gene: .; CDR3nt: TGCGCCAGCAGCCCACCTAACGAGCAGTACTTC; CDR3aa: CASSPPNEQYF
abundance: .; v_gene: TRBV7-9; j_gene: TRBJ2-7; d_gene: TRBD1; CDR3nt: TGTGCCAGCAGCTTAGAGGGACAGGGGCACGAGCAGTACTTC; CDR3aa: CASSLEGQGHEQYF
abundance: .; v_gene: TRBV20-1; j_gene: TRBJ2-5; d_gene: TRBD2; CDR3nt: TGCAGTGCTAGTTCCCGACTAGCGGGGGGTCAAGAGACCCAGTACTTC; CDR3aa: CSASSRLAGGQETQYF
abundance: .; v_gene: TRBV5-8; j_gene: TRBJ2-2; d_gene: .; CDR3nt: TGTGCCAGCAGCCCAGGGTGGGCGGACACCGGGGAGCTGTTTTTT; CDR3aa: CASSPGWADTGELFF
abundance: .; v_gene: TRBV4-1; j_gene: TRBJ2-1; d_gene: TRBD1; CDR3nt: TGCGCCAGCAGCCAAGCGGGACAGGGGAAAAATGAGCAGTTCTTC; CDR3aa: CASSQAGQGKNEQFF
abundance: .; v_gene: TRBV19; j_gene: TRBJ2-6; d_gene: TRBD2; CDR3nt: TGTGCCAGTAGTATACGGGGGGGCGCTGGGGCCAACGTCCTGACTTTC; CDR3aa: CASSIRGGAGANVLTF
abundance: .; v_gene: TRBV7-2; j_gene: TRBJ1-5; d_gene: .; CDR3nt: TGTGCCAGCAGCTTAGACAACAATCAGCCCCAGCATTTT; CDR3aa: CASSLDNNQPQHF
abundance: .; v_gene: TRBV6-1; j_gene: TRBJ1-1; d_gene: .; CDR3nt: TGTGCCAGCAGTGACCGACAGCCGAACACTGAAGCTTTCTTT; CDR3aa: CASSDRQPNTEAFF
abundance: once; v_gene: TRBV18; j_gene: TRBJ1-2; d_gene: .; CDR3nt: TGTGCCAGCTCAGGGGGCGATGACTATGGCTACACCTTC; CDR3aa: CASSGGDDYGYTF
abundance: .; v_gene: TRBV7-2; j_gene: TRBJ2-3; d_gene: TRBD2; CDR3nt: TGTGCCAGCGGCGGGAGTCGGACAGATACGCAGTATTTT; CDR3aa: CASGGSRTDTQYF
abundance: .; v_gene: TRBV6-2/TRBV6-3; j_gene: TRBJ1-2; d_gene: .; CDR3nt: TGTGCCAGCAGTTTACAGGGTTCCTCTGGCTACACCTTC; CDR3aa: CASSLQGSSGYTF
abundance: .; v_gene: TRBV7-2; j_gene: TRBJ1-5; d_gene: .; CDR3nt: TGTGCCAGCAGCCCGAACAGGGTAGATCAGCCCCAGCATTTT; CDR3aa: CASSPNRVDQPQHF
abundance: once; v_gene: TRBV4-2; j_gene: TRBJ1-1; d_gene: .; CDR3nt: TGTGCCAGCAGCCAAGATCTCCAAGCCATGAACACTGAAGCTTTCTTT; CDR3aa: CASSQDLQAMNTEAFF
abundance: .; v_gene: TRBV20-1; j_gene: TRBJ1-1; d_gene: .; CDR3nt: TGCAGTGCTCCAAACACTGAAGCTTTCTTT; CDR3aa: CSAPNTEAFF
abundance: few; v_gene: TRBV28; j_gene: TRBJ2-6; d_gene: TRBD1; CDR3nt: TGTGCCATCACAGGGGCCGGGGCCAACGTCCTGACTTTC; CDR3aa: CAITGAGANVLTF
abundance: .; v_gene: TRBV5-4; j_gene: TRBJ1-2; d_gene: TRBD1; CDR3nt: TGTGCCAGCAGCCCCGGTGGGACAGCCGCTAACTATGGCTACACCTTC; CDR3aa: CASSPGGTAANYGYTF
abundance: .; v_gene: TRBV4-1; j_gene: TRBJ2-1; d_gene: TRBD1; CDR3nt: TGCGCCAGCAGCCAAACAGCGGGACAGGGGGCCGGTGAGCAGTTCTTC; CDR3aa: CASSQTAGQGAGEQFF
abundance: .; v_gene: TRBV9; j_gene: TRBJ1-3; d_gene: TRBD1; CDR3nt: TGTGCCAGCAGCGGGGACAGGGGTAACACCATATATTTT; CDR3aa: CASSGDRGNTIYF
abundance: .; v_gene: TRBV6-1; j_gene: TRBJ2-7; d_gene: .; CDR3nt: TGTGCCAGCAGTGACAGGGGATACGAGCAGTACTTC; CDR3aa: CASSDRGYEQYF
abundance: .; v_gene: TRBV11-2; j_gene: TRBJ2-2; d_gene: TRBD1; CDR3nt: TGTGCCAGCGCTTCAGAGGGGGCGCTGGACGGGGAGCTGTTTTTT; CDR3aa: CASASEGALDGELFF
abundance: .; v_gene: TRBV6-6; j_gene: TRBJ1-3; d_gene: .; CDR3nt: TGTGCCAGCGGGGCCGGGGGGGGAACTGGAAACACCATATATTTT; CDR3aa: CASGAGGGTGNTIYF
abundance: .; v_gene: TRBV18; j_gene: TRBJ1-6; d_gene: TRBD1; CDR3nt: TGTGCCAGCGCCCGGGACAGGGAAAATTCACCCCTCCACTTT; CDR3aa: CASARDRENSPLHF
abundance: .; v_gene: TRBV5-6; j_gene: TRBJ2-6; d_gene: .; CDR3nt: TGTGCCAGCGGTGGTATAATGGCAGGCACCTCTGGGGCCAACGTCCTGACTTTC; CDR3aa: CASGGIMAGTSGANVLTF
abundance: .; v_gene: TRBV28; j_gene: TRBJ1-4; d_gene: TRBD1; CDR3nt: TGTGCCAGCAGTTTAGGACAGGGAAATGAAAAACTGTTTTTT; CDR3aa: CASSLGQGNEKLFF
abundance: .; v_gene: TRBV30; j_gene: TRBJ1-2; d_gene: .; CDR3nt: TGTGCCTGGAGTACAGGATCCTATGGCTACACCTTC; CDR3aa: CAWSTGSYGYTF
abundance: once; v_gene: TRBV6-4; j_gene: TRBJ1-1; d_gene: .; CDR3nt: TGTGCCAGTTGGGGCCGACCGGACACTGAAGCTTTCTTT; CDR3aa: CASWGRPDTEAFF
abundance: .; v_gene: TRBV9; j_gene: TRBJ2-5; d_gene: .; CDR3nt: TGTGCCAGCAGCGACCCCGCCAGGGAAGAGACCCAGTACTTC; CDR3aa: CASSDPAREETQYF
abundance: .; v_gene: TRBV6-2/TRBV6-3; j_gene: TRBJ2-7; d_gene: .; CDR3nt: TGTGCCAGCAGTTACTGGACTTCCTACGAGCAGTACTTC; CDR3aa: CASSYWTSYEQYF
abundance: .; v_gene: TRBV5-4; j_gene: TRBJ2-5; d_gene: TRBD2; CDR3nt: TGTGCCAGCAGCCCGTCGGCTAGCGGGTACCAAGAGACCCAGTACTTC; CDR3aa: CASSPSASGYQETQYF
abundance: many; v_gene: TRBV19; j_gene: TRBJ1-3; d_gene: .; CDR3nt: TGTGCCAGTAGTATAGGGGCTCAGGCTGGAAACACCATATATTTT; CDR3aa: CASSIGAQAGNTIYF
abundance: .; v_gene: TRBV28; j_gene: TRBJ2-2; d_gene: TRBD1; CDR3nt: TGTGCCAGCAAACCAGGGGGCACCGGGGAGCTGTTTTTT; CDR3aa: CASKPGGTGELFF
abundance: .; v_gene: TRBV11-2; j_gene: TRBJ1-2; d_gene: TRBD1; CDR3nt: TGTGCCAGCAGCTCGGGACAGGGGGGTGGCTACACCTTC; CDR3aa: CASSSGQGGGYTF
abundance: few; v_gene: TRBV7-9; j_gene: TRBJ1-2; d_gene: .; CDR3nt: TGTGCCAGCAGCACCCCGGACAGCTATGGCTACACCTTC; CDR3aa: CASSTPDSYGYTF
abundance: few; v_gene: TRBV9; j_gene: TRBJ2-7; d_gene: .; CDR3nt: TGTGCCAGCAGCGACGGAGCCGAGTACGAGCAGTACTTC; CDR3aa: CASSDGAEYEQYF
abundance: .; v_gene: TRBV11-1; j_gene: TRBJ1-2; d_gene: .; CDR3nt: TGTGCCAGCAGGGAGACAGGATTTGGCTACACCTTC; CDR3aa: CASRETGFGYTF
abundance: .; v_gene: TRBV2; j_gene: TRBJ1-5; d_gene: .; CDR3nt: TGTGCCAGCAGGAGAAATGACAGATATCAGCCCCAGCATTTT; CDR3aa: CASRRNDRYQPQHF
abundance: .; v_gene: TRBV11-2; j_gene: TRBJ2-7; d_gene: TRBD2; CDR3nt: TGTGCCAGCAGCTCTCTAGCGGGAGACTACGAGCAGTACTTC; CDR3aa: CASSSLAGDYEQYF
abundance: .; v_gene: TRBV7-2; j_gene: TRBJ2-2; d_gene: TRBD1; CDR3nt: TGTGCCAGCAGCTTAGCCGGACAGGGGACCGGGGAGCTGTTTTTT; CDR3aa: CASSLAGQGTGELFF
abundance: .; v_gene: TRBV19; j_gene: TRBJ2-7; d_gene: .; CDR3nt: TGTGCCAGTAGTCCAGCCCCGGGGATAAACGAGCAGTACTTC; CDR3aa: CASSPAPGINEQYF
abundance: once; v_gene: TRBV7-2; j_gene: TRBJ2-1; d_gene: TRBD2; CDR3nt: TGTGCCAGCAGCTCCACTAGCGGGGGTGGTAATGAGCAGTTCTTC; CDR3aa: CASSSTSGGGNEQFF
abundance: .; v_gene: TRBV9; j_gene: TRBJ1-2; d_gene: .; CDR3nt: TGTGCCAGCAGCGTAGATCAGGGATATGGCTACACCTTC; CDR3aa: CASSVDQGYGYTF
abundance: .; v_gene: TRBV19; j_gene: TRBJ2-3; d_gene: .; CDR3nt: TGTGCCAGTACATTAGCGGATACGCAGTATTTT; CDR3aa: CASTLADTQYF
abundance: .; v_gene: TRBV19; j_gene: TRBJ1-5; d_gene: .; CDR3nt: TGTGCCAGTAGTATGTTGCGGGGACAGCCCCAGCATTTT; CDR3aa: CASSMLRGQPQHF
abundance: .; v_gene: TRBV7-8; j_gene: TRBJ2-3; d_gene: TRBD2; CDR3nt: TGTGCCAGCAGCCGAGCGGGAGGGGGGCCTGATACGCAGTATTTT; CDR3aa: CASSRAGGGPDTQYF
abundance: .; v_gene: TRBV27; j_gene: TRBJ1-6; d_gene: TRBD1; CDR3nt: TGTGCCAGCAGTTTCGCCCGGGACAGAAATTCACCCCTCCACTTT; CDR3aa: CASSFARDRNSPLHF
abundance: .; v_gene: TRBV28; j_gene: TRBJ2-3; d_gene: TRBD1; CDR3nt: TGTGCCAGCAGTTTAGGGGGACAGGGCGCAGATACGCAGTATTTT; CDR3aa: CASSLGGQGADTQYF
abundance: .; v_gene: TRBV7-2; j_gene: TRBJ2-7; d_gene: .; CDR3nt: TGTGCCAGCAGCCGACAGATTTTTAACGAGCAGTACTTC; CDR3aa: CASSRQIFNEQYF
abundance: .; v_gene: TRBV3-1/TRBV3-2; j_gene: TRBJ1-2; d_gene: .; CDR3nt: TGTGCCAGCGGGCAGGGGTACATAAGGGATGGCTACACCTTC; CDR3aa: CASGQGYIRDGYTF
abundance: .; v_gene: TRBV30; j_gene: TRBJ1-2; d_gene: .; CDR3nt: TGTGCCTGGAGTCCAGAGGGGCGGGGTGGCTACACCTTC; CDR3aa: CAWSPEGRGGYTF
abundance: .; v_gene: TRBV18; j_gene: TRBJ2-3; d_gene: TRBD2; CDR3nt: TGTGCCAGCTCAACCCCAACTAGCGGGAGGGACTTAAGCACAGATACGCAGTATTTT; CDR3aa: CASSTPTSGRDLSTDTQYF
abundance: once; v_gene: TRBV30; j_gene: TRBJ2-3; d_gene: .; CDR3nt: TGTGCCTGGTCGCAAGCGGGCACAGATACGCAGTATTTT; CDR3aa: CAWSQAGTDTQYF
abundance: .; v_gene: TRBV2; j_gene: TRBJ2-5; d_gene: TRBD1; CDR3nt: TGTGCCAGCAAAGCACAGGGGTTGCAAGAGACCCAGTACTTC; CDR3aa: CASKAQGLQETQYF